The entry that follows covers one TCR beta chain sequence. As yet, its antigen is unknown. This sample is drawn from a study of cytomegalovirus exposure and HLA in healthy donors. Study-level background: Findings of an earlier analysis included 117 million unique TCR beta sequences from 180 million or so T cells. Among the 370 or so donors who were genotyped, roughly 76% fell in the genetic ancestry cluster that is associated with self-reported Caucasian donors. Study results and caveats: Reported results showed that the classifier diagnosed cytomegalovirus status with high specificity and sensitivity. Earlier results showed most TCR beta V segments being productive about 87% or about 30% of the time.

The germline V gene has CDR1 SGHKS and CDR2 YYEKEE (reference sequence). V shed 0 bases, J shed 4 bases, and the junction held 10 bases outside the gene matches. The CDR3 consists of 17 residues. Researchers ran the PCR with 60 Vbeta and 13 Jbeta primers. The table came from immunoSEQ multiplex PCR; TCRdb's copy has only in-frame clones and leaves some out. This sample has a few hundred thousand clones, with 80% to 90% found just once. This receptor was taken from a woman between 18 and 30 years old in good health and CMV-seronegative. This chain uses TRBV5-5 with TRBJ1-5, with TRBD1 matching over 7 bases. Sequencing was carried out using PBMCs. CDR3 amino acids: CASSLGLGAGGNQPQHF. The CDR3 nucleotides read TGTGCCAGCAGCTTGGGATTGGGGGCAGGGGGGAATCAGCCCCAGCATTTT.